Below, one TCR beta chain is given with its context. This entry belongs to a study of blood T cell repertoires in COVID-19. Overall study: Acute and convalescent COVID-19 specimens originated in the United States, Italy and Spain. PBMCs, B-cell-depleted T cells, or T cells provided the cDNA or gDNA that made up the material.

The germline V gene encodes CDR1 ENHRY and CDR2 SYGVKD. CDR3 length equals 15 residues. V was trimmed by 2 bases and J by 0 bases, leaving 10 bases between them. In the original processing: The assay estimated nucleated cells by amplifying reference gene primers. Only in-frame clones appear in the TCRdb table, and some are missing; sequencing was by immunoSEQ multiplex PCR. The DNA gave D and trimming, while V, J and clone size come from that table. The repertoire includes about 98,000 clones, 84% of them detected once, and 9.5% to 10% sits in the top ten. The gene calls are TRBV10-3 and TRBJ1-2, with unresolved D. Sample: peripheral blood. This clonotype originated in a man aged 40-49 years with active or convalescent COVID-19. CDR3 nucleotide sequence: TGTGCCATCAGTGAGCCCCTGACACCTAACTATGGCTACACCTTC. It is translated as CAISEPLTPNYGYTF.